The text below deals with one T cell receptor (beta chain). This record comes from a study of blood T cell repertoires in COVID-19. On the study more broadly: Nucleic acid was either cDNA or gDNA, and it came from T cells, B-cell-depleted T cells, or PBMCs.

The data were produced by immunoSEQ multiplex PCR, yet TCRdb's version contains in-frame clones alone and is incomplete. This sample has over 250,000 clones, with about 89% found just once. Looked up from germline, CDR1 is PRHDT and CDR2 is FYEKMQ (reference sequence). The V gene end was trimmed by 2 bases and the J gene end by 3 bases; junction bases not matched to a gene: 8. This CDR3 has 17 residues. This sequence was found in a man aged 35 to 55 who had recovered from COVID-19. This chain uses TRBV13 with TRBJ1-2, with TRBD1 matching 11 bases. Sequencing was done on a sample of peripheral blood. CDR3 loop: CASSLLSRGQGDYGYTF. CDR3 coding DNA: TGTGCCAGCAGCTTACTATCTAGGGGACAGGGGGACTATGGCTACACCTTC.